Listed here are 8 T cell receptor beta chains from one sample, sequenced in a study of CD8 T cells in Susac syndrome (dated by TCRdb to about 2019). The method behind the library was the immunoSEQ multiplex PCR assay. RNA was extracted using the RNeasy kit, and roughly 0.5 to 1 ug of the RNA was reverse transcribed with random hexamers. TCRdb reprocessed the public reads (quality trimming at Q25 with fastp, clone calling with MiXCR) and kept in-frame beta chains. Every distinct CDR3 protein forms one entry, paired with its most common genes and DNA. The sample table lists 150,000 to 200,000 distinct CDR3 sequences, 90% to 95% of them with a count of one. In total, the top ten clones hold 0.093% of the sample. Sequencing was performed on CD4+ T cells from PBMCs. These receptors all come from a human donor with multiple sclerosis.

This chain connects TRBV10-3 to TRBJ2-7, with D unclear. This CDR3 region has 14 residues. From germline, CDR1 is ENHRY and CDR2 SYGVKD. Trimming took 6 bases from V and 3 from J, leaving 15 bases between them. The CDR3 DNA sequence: TGTGCCATCAGATCCGATTTGGCGGTCTACGAGCAGTACTTC. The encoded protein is CAIRSDLAVYEQYF.

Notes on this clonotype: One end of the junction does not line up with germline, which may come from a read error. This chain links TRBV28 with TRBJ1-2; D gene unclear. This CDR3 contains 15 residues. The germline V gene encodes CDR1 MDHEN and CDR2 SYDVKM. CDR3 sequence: CASSPPQRWNYGYTF. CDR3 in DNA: TGTGCCAGCAGTCCCCCTCAGAGGTGGAACTATGGCTACACTTTC.

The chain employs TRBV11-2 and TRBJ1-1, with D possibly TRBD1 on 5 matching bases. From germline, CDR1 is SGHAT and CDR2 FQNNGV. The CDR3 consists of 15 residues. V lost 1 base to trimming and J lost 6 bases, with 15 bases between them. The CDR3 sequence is CASSLALGPNAEAFF. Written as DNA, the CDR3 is TGTGCCAGCAGCTTAGCTCTGGGGCCCAACGCTGAAGCTTTCTTT.

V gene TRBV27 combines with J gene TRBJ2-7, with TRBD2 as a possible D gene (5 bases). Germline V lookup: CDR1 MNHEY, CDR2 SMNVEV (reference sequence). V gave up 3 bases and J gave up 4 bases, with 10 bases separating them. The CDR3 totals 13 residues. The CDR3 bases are TGTGCCAGCAGTTTGAGGGCCCTGTACGAGCAGTACTTC. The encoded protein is CASSLRALYEQYF.

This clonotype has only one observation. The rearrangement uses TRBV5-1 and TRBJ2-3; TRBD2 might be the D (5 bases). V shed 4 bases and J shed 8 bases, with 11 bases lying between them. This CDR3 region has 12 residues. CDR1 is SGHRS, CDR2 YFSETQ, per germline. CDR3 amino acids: CASSVYRGTQYF. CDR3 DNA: TGCGCCAGCAGCGTGTACCGGGGTACGCAGTATTTT.

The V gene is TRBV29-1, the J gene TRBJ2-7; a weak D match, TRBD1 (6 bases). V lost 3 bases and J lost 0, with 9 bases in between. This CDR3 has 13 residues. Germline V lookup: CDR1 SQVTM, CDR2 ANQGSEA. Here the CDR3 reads CSVEGDTSYEQYF. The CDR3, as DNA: TGCAGCGTTGAGGGGGACACCTCCTACGAGCAGTACTTC.

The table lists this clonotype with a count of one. The CDR3 loop reads CSAPRPQGDYGYTF. In DNA, the CDR3 is TGCAGTGCCCCCCGGCCCCAGGGTGACTATGGCTACACCTTC. The V call is TRBV20-1, the J call TRBJ1-2, with a weak D call TRBD1 (5 bases). The CDR3 spans 14 residues. CDR1 DFQATT and CDR2 SNEGSKA come from the germline V gene (reference sequence). Trimming left V 6 bases short and J 3 bases short, with 17 bases between.

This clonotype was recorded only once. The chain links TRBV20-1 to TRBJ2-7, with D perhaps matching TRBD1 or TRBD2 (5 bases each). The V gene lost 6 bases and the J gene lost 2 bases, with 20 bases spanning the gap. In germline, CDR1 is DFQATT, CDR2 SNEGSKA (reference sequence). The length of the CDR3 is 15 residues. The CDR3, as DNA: TGCAGTGCGACCCGGATGACGGGACCTCCCTACGAGCAGTACTTC. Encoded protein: CSATRMTGPPYEQYF.